This TCR beta chain was documented in a study of shared clonotypes between healthy human individuals. Study-level findings and limits: Naive CD4 clonotypes overlapped across several donors at roughly 5%.

The naive CD8 population came from CD45RO-negative cells selected for CCR7, without terminally differentiated effector memory CD45RA+ cells. Worth noting for this clone: Its antigen is not known.

Assay: immunoSEQ multiplex PCR; the TCRdb copy retains only in-frame clones and omits some. The table includes roughly 1,800,000 clones, over 85% detected once. In germline, CDR1 is SGHAT, CDR2 FQNNGV. After removal of 2 bases from V and 3 bases from J, the junction contained 6 bases not matched to a gene. The CDR3 is 15 residues long. The genes are TRBV11-2 and TRBJ2-7, with 8 bases that match TRBD2. This receptor was obtained from a man younger than 35 in good health. Material for sequencing was naive CD8+ T cells sorted from blood. CDR3 sequence (DNA): TGTGCCAGCAGCTTAATCGGCGGGGGGCACTACGAGCAGTACTTC. As protein: CASSLIGGGHYEQYF.